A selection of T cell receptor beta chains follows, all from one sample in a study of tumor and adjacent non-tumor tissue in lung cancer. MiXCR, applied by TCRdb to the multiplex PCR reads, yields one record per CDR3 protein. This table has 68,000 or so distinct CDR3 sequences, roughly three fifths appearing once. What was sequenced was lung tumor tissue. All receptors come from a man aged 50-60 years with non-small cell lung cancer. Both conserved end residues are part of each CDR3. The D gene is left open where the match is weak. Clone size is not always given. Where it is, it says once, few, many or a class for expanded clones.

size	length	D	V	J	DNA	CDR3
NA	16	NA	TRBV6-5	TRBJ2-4	TGTGCCAGCAATTGGGGGACGAGTCTAGCCAAAAACATTCAGTACTTC	CASNWGTSLAKNIQYF
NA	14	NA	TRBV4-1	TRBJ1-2	TGCGCCAGCAGCCGCGGACAGCAAACATATGGCTACACCTTC	CASSRGQQTYGYTF
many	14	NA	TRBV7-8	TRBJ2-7	TGTGCCAGCAGCTTAGACTCCCGCTCCTACGAGCAGTACTTC	CASSLDSRSYEQYF
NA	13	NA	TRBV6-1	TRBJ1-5	TGTGCCAGCTGGATAGATAGCAATCAGCCCCAGCATTTT	CASWIDSNQPQHF
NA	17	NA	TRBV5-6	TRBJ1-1	TGTGCCAGCAGCTTAGAAAATGTTAAGAGGGGGGGTACTGAACCTTTCTTT	CASSLENVKRGGTEPFF
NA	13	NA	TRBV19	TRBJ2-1	TGTGCCAGTAGGAGTGTGCCAAGCAATGAGCAGTTCTTC	CASRSVPSNEQFF
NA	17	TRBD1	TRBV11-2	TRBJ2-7	TGTGCCGGCAGCTTGGGGACAGGGGGCGCGGGCTCCTACGTGCAGTACTTC	CAGSLGTGGAGSYVQYF
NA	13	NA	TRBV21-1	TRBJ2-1	TGTGCCAGCGTTAGCGGGACTTACAATGAACAGTTATTC	CASVSGTYNEQLF
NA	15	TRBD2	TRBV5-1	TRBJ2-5	TGCGCCAGCAGCTTGTCCAGCGGGGGGGTGGAGTCCCAGTACTTC	CASSLSSGGVESQYF
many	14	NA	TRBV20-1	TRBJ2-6	TGCAGTGCTCTGACGGGGGCTGGGGCCAACGTCCTGACTTTC	CSALTGAGANVLTF
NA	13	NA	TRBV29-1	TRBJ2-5	TGCAGCGCTGAGATAAGTGTCCAAGAGACCCAGTACTTC	CSAEISVQETQYF
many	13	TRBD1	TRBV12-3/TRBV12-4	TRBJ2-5	TGTGCCAGCAGGGACAGGGTCCAAGAGACCCAGTACTTC	CASRDRVQETQYF
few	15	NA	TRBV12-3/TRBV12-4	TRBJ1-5	NA	CASSFGSGFNQPRHF
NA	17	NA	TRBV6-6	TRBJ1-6	TGTGTCATTAGTTACGATGAGACGAGCTCCTATAATTCACCCCTCAACTTT	CVISYDETSSYNSPLNF
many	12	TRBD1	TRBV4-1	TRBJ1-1	TGCGCCAGCAGCCTCGGGACAGGGGAGGCTTTCTTT	CASSLGTGEAFF
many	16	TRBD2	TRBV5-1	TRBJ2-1	TGCGCCAGCAGCTGGACTAGCGGGAGCTCCTACAATGAGCAGTTCTTC	CASSWTSGSSYNEQFF
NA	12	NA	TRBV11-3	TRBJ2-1	TGTGCGGGCAGCTTAGAACGGTCTGAGCTTGTCTTC	CAGSLERSELVF
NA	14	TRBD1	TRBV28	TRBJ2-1	TGTGCCAGCAGCTCGGACAGGGGTAACAATGAGCAGTTCTTC	CASSSDRGNNEQFF
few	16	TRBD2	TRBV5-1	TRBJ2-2	TGCGCCAGCAGAGAAATAGCGGGGTCGAACACCGGGGAGCTGTTTTTT	CASREIAGSNTGELFF
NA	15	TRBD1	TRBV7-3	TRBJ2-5	TGTGCCGGCAGCCCCCTATCGACAGGGGTAGAGACCCAGTACTTC	CAGSPLSTGVETQYF
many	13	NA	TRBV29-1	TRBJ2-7	TGCAGCGTTGCGGAACAGGGAGATGACGAGCAGTACTTC	CSVAEQGDDEQYF
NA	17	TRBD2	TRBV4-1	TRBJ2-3	TGCGCCAGCAGCCCCAATTCCGCTAGCGGTATCACAGATACGCAGTATTTT	CASSPNSASGITDTQYF
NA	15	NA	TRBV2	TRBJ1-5	TGTGCCAGCAGGGTCCGGGAGGGATCAAATCAGCCCCAGCATTTT	CASRVREGSNQPQHF
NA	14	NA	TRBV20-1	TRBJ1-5	TGCAGTGCTAGAAAATCGGGGTTGCATCAGCCCCAGCATTTT	CSARKSGLHQPQHF
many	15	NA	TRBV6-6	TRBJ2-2	TGTGCCAGCAGTTCCCACATGGGGGACACCGGGGAGCTGTTTTTT	CASSSHMGDTGELFF
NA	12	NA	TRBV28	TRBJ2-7	TGTACCAGCGCCAAAAGACCCTACGAGCAGTACTTC	CTSAKRPYEQYF
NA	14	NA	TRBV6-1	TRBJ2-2	TGTGCCAGTACTTACTCCGGGATCACCGGGGAGCTGTCTTTT	CASTYSGITGELSF
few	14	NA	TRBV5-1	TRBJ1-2	TGCGCCAGCAGTCCCCGTGACAATAACTATGGCTACACCTTC	CASSPRDNNYGYTF
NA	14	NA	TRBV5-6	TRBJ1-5	TGTGCCAGCAGCTTGGCAGGGATCAGTCAGCCCCAGCATTTT	CASSLAGISQPQHF
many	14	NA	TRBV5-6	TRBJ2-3	TGTGCCAGCGGCAAGTTTCGTGAGGCAGATACGCAGTATTTT	CASGKFREADTQYF
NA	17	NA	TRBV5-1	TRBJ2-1	TGCGCCAGCAGCCGCTTTCCGGGTGACCTCTCCTACAATGAGCAGTTCTTC	CASSRFPGDLSYNEQFF
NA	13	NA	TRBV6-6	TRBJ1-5	TGTGCGAGCTTGGGTTTGAGCAATCAGCCCCAGCATTTT	CASLGLSNQPQHF
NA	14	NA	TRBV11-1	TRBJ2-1	TGTGCCAGCAGCTTAGAACTGACAGATGATGAGCATTTCTTC	CASSLELTDDEHFF